The next 29 T cell receptor beta chains were all read from a single sample in a study of blood T cell repertoires in COVID-19. Produced via immunoSEQ multiplex PCR; TCRdb's table is partial and in-frame only. The sample records tens of thousands of clones, over 80% being singletons. Sequencing was done on a sample of peripheral blood. Receptors were obtained from a man between 50 and 59 years old with active COVID-19.

In the case of this clone: A junction boundary mismatches the germline segment, possibly from a read error. This rearrangement joins TRBV24-1 to TRBJ2-5; 11 nucleotides align to TRBD2. This CDR3 comprises 15 residues. CDR1 and CDR2 (germline): KGHDR, SFDVKD. This CDR3 is CATTDSGGAGETQYF. Written as DNA, the CDR3 is TGTGCCACCACTGATAGCGGGGGGGCCGGCGAGACCCAGTACTTC.

The V and J genes are TRBV18 and TRBJ1-2; no clear D. The CDR3 is 13 amino acids. Germline lookup yields CDR1 KGHSH and CDR2 LQKENI. V lost 3 bases, J lost 4 bases, and 9 bases lay in between. The CDR3 loop reads CASSPARGYGYTF. CDR3 in DNA: TGTGCCAGCTCACCGGCACGGGGCTATGGCTACACCTTC.

This clone was counted a few times. The V and J genes are TRBV5-1 and TRBJ2-3; 7 bases agree with TRBD1. The CDR3 sequence is 14 residues long. CDR1 is SGHRS and CDR2 is YFSETQ in the germline V gene. The J segment lost 4 bases and the V segment lost 4 bases, leaving 6 bases of the junction unmatched. The CDR3 here is CASSKGAFSDTQYF. The CDR3 DNA is TGCGCCAGCAGCAAGGGGGCTTTCTCAGATACGCAGTATTTT.

The CDR3 nucleotides read TGTGCCTGGAGTACGGGAAAGAACACCGGGGAGCTGTTTTTT. Translation: CAWSTGKNTGELFF. The chain combines TRBV30 with TRBJ2-2, with D perhaps TRBD2 (5 bases). Germline V gene lookup returns CDR1 GTSNPN and CDR2 SVGIG (reference sequence). The CDR3 sequence is 14 residues long. The V and J ends lost 2 bases and 1 base respectively, with 8 bases between them.

CDR3 sequence: CAISESTRNYGYTF. The CDR3 DNA is TGTGCCATCAGTGAGTCGACCAGGAACTATGGCTACACCTTC. The chain carries TRBV10-3 and TRBJ1-2, with D uncertain. Germline V gives CDR1 ENHRY, CDR2 SYGVKD. Trimming removed 0 bases at V and 2 bases at J, with 7 bases between. The CDR3 contains 14 residues.

The V call is TRBV3-1 (or the pseudogene TRBV3-2), the J call TRBJ2-5, with TRBD2 matching 11 bases. J lost 6 bases, V lost 2 bases, and 11 bases had no gene match. Looked up from germline, CDR1 is LGHDT and CDR2 is YNNKEL (reference sequence). The CDR3 length is 17 residues. CDR3 loop: CASSQRDSGRAPKTQYF. The DNA of the CDR3 is TGTGCCAGCAGCCAACGCGATAGCGGGAGGGCCCCGAAGACCCAGTACTTC.

The J gene is TRBJ2-5, the V gene TRBV7-2; a possible D gene is TRBD1 (6 bases). CDR1 is SGHTA and CDR2 is FQGNSA in the germline V gene. The CDR3 sequence is 14 residues long. Trimming left V 2 bases short and J 4 bases short, with 11 bases between. As DNA, the CDR3 is TGTGCCAGCAGCTTAAGTCCAGGGGTAGAGACCCAGTACTTC. Translating it yields CASSLSPGVETQYF.

The J gene is TRBJ2-1, the V gene TRBV5-6; TRBD1 might be the D (5 bases). V was cut by 3 bases and J by 2 bases, with 12 bases left in between. Germline lookup yields CDR1 SGHDT and CDR2 YYEEEE. The CDR3 spans 15 residues. CDR3 in amino acids: CASSSRQGPYNEQFF. The CDR3 DNA follows: TGTGCCAGCAGCTCACGGCAGGGTCCCTACAATGAGCAGTTCTTC.

The chain couples TRBV3-1 (or the pseudogene TRBV3-2) to TRBJ2-3, with 7 bases fitting TRBD2. Trimming took 4 bases from V and 1 from J; bases not matched to a gene: 8. CDR3 length: 16 residues. Germline V gene data show CDR1 as LGHDT and CDR2 as YNNKEL (reference sequence). CDR3 DNA: TGTGCCAGCAGCCCCACAGCGGGGTGGGGCACAGATACGCAGTATTTT. Amino acid sequence: CASSPTAGWGTDTQYF.

V and J are TRBV28 and TRBJ2-7; TRBD2 matches at 10 bases. Losses at the gene ends were 8 bases for V and 3 bases for J; bases not matched to a gene: 4. The germline V gene encodes CDR1 MDHEN and CDR2 SYDVKM. This CDR3 contains 13 residues. The CDR3 region is CASVSGRIYEQYF. DNA of the CDR3: TGTGCCAGCGTTAGCGGGAGGATCTACGAGCAGTACTTC.

The chain combines TRBV12-5 with TRBJ1-5, with D tentatively TRBD1 (6 bases). Germline V gives CDR1 LGHNT, CDR2 FRNRAP. V was trimmed by 0 bases and J by 2 bases, leaving 23 bases between them. The CDR3 loop spans 20 amino acids. The chain's CDR3 is CASGLVTWQGSSYGNQPQHF. The CDR3 bases are TGTGCTAGTGGTTTGGTAACTTGGCAGGGGAGTTCTTATGGCAATCAGCCCCAGCATTTT. Full variable domain (remainder filled in from reference TRBV12-5 and TRBJ1-5): DARVTQTPRHKVTEMGQEVTMRCQPILGHNTVFWYRQTMMQGLELLAYFRNRAPLDDSGMPKDRFSAEMPDATLATLKIQPSEPRDSAVYFCASGLVTWQGSSYGNQPQHFGDGTRLSIL.

The gene calls are TRBV27 and TRBJ2-7; TRBD2 might be the D (5 bases). CDR1 is MNHEY, CDR2 SMNVEV, per germline (reference sequence). Trimming left V 0 bases short and J 4 bases short, with 19 bases between. This CDR3 has 17 amino acids. CDR3: CASSLSTRGSVSYEQYF. The DNA of the CDR3 is TGTGCCAGCAGTTTATCGACCCGGGGTTCAGTATCATACGAGCAGTACTTC.

The table lists this clone with a count of one. CDR3 sequence: CASSPGQGPGNTIYF. The CDR3 DNA sequence: TGTGCCAGCAGCCCGGGACAGGGGCCCGGAAACACCATATATTTT. The V call is TRBV11-1, the J call TRBJ1-3, with 10 positions matching TRBD1. The CDR3 covers 15 residues. Looked up from germline, CDR1 is SGHAT and CDR2 is FQDESV (reference sequence). The junction had 5 bases not matched to a gene; V was cut back by 5 bases and J by 4 bases.

This chain links TRBV19 with TRBJ2-1; the match to TRBD2 covers 9 bases. The CDR3 covers 16 residues. Germline V lookup: CDR1 LNHDA, CDR2 SQIVND (reference sequence). Germline trimming cut 4 bases from V and 2 bases from J; bases unmatched to any gene: 6. The CDR3 spells CASSRGLALTYNEQFF. For the CDR3, the DNA is TGTGCCAGTAGTAGGGGACTAGCCTTAACCTACAATGAGCAGTTCTTC.

This chain joins TRBV7-2 and TRBJ2-1; no firm D call. Germline V gene sequence: CDR1 SGHTA, CDR2 FQGNSA. The CDR3 has 11 residues. V dropped 6 bases and J dropped 4 bases, with 4 bases sitting between them. In DNA, the CDR3 is TGTGCCAGCAGAACTTACAATGAGCAGTTCTTC. Amino acid sequence: CASRTYNEQFF.

The chain carries TRBV6-2 or TRBV6-3 and TRBJ2-1; possibly TRBD2 for D (6 bases). The CDR3 is 16 amino acids. V lost 5 bases to trimming and J lost 5 bases, with 19 bases between them. Germline V gives CDR1 MNHEY, CDR2 SVGEGT. The CDR3 loop reads CASSPRRRGIDNEQFF. Written as DNA, the CDR3 is TGTGCCAGCAGTCCCAGGAGGAGGGGCATCGACAATGAGCAGTTCTTC.

CDR3: CASSLQENTEAFF. The CDR3 DNA sequence: TGCGCCAGCAGCTTGCAGGAGAACACTGAAGCTTTCTTT. The chain joins TRBV5-1 to TRBJ1-1, with unresolved D. The V end lost 1 base, the J end lost 1 base, and 5 bases lay between the germline ends. The CDR3 totals 13 residues. The germline V gene encodes CDR1 SGHRS and CDR2 YFSETQ. The complete variable domain, with remaining parts taken from reference TRBV5-1 and TRBJ1-1, reads KAGVTQTPRYLIKTRGQQVTLSCSPISGHRSVSWYQQTPGQGLQFLFEYFSETQRNKGNFPGRFSGRQFSNSRSEMNVSTLELGDSALYLCASSLQENTEAFFGQGTRLTVV.

The CDR3 bases are TGTGCCAGCAGCGTCCCCGGAGGGACAGGGGGCAATACCGGGGAGCTGTTTTTT. It yields the protein CASSVPGGTGGNTGELFF. V gene TRBV9 combines with J gene TRBJ2-2; TRBD1 agrees at 12 bases. Looked up from germline, CDR1 is SGDLS and CDR2 is YYNGEE. The V segment lost 2 bases and the J segment 5 bases; nucleotides outside the gene matches: 10. The CDR3 loop spans 18 amino acids.

The chain carries TRBV6-2 or TRBV6-3 and TRBJ2-7; 8 nucleotides align to TRBD2. The CDR3 contains 15 residues. Germline lookup yields CDR1 MNHEY and CDR2 SVGEGT. V shed 0 bases and J 4 bases; nucleotides not matched to a gene: 5. This CDR3 is CASSYSERGRYEQYF. For the CDR3, the DNA is TGTGCCAGCAGTTACTCCGAGCGGGGGCGTTACGAGCAGTACTTC.

This chain uses TRBV5-6 with TRBJ2-3; possible D gene TRBD2, 6 bases. Per germline, CDR1 SGHDT and CDR2 YYEEEE. V shed 0 bases and J shed 2 bases, with 10 bases lying between them. The CDR3 is made up of 15 amino acids. This CDR3 is CASSLGGTHTDTQYF. The CDR3 nucleotides read TGTGCCAGCAGCTTGGGTGGGACTCACACAGATACGCAGTATTTT.

V is TRBV2 and J is TRBJ1-2; D is ambiguous. Per germline, CDR1 SNHLY and CDR2 FYNNEI. V was cut by 3 bases and J by 4 bases, with 9 bases left in between. This CDR3 is built from 13 residues. The CDR3 loop is CASSDSVSYGYTF. The CDR3 nucleotides read TGTGCCAGCAGTGACAGCGTAAGCTATGGCTACACCTTC.

Only a few counts were recorded for this clone. The chain recombines TRBV7-9 with TRBJ2-6; tentative D call: TRBD1 (6 bases). V lost 1 base, J lost 2 bases, and 12 bases lay in between. Germline V gene data show CDR1 as SEHNR and CDR2 as FQNEAQ (reference sequence). The CDR3 totals 17 residues. DNA of the CDR3: TGTGCCAGCAGCTTAGGCAGGGGTTTGACTGGGGCCAACGTCCTGACTTTC. Amino acids: CASSLGRGLTGANVLTF.

V and J are TRBV4-1 and TRBJ2-3, with 9 positions matching TRBD2. The CDR3 loop spans 19 amino acids. V was pared by 6 bases and J by 0 bases, with 16 bases of the junction left unmatched. Germline V gene data show CDR1 as MGHRA and CDR2 as YSYEKL. The DNA for the CDR3 is TGCGCCAGCAGTCTACGGGGCGTTGAGCGGGAGGTTAGCACAGATACGCAGTATTTT. Residues: CASSLRGVEREVSTDTQYF.

DNA for the CDR3: TGCGCCAGCAGCCAAGACTACCTCCGGGGGACTAGCACAGATACGCAGTATTTT. Amino acids: CASSQDYLRGTSTDTQYF. The chain links TRBV4-3 to TRBJ2-3; TRBD2 might be the D (6 bases). The CDR3 runs to 18 residues. Germline loops: CDR1 LGHNA, CDR2 YSLEER. Deletions cut 0 bases from V and 0 bases from J, with 16 bases between.

The chain is built from TRBV4-1 and TRBJ2-7; D is undetermined. CDR1 and CDR2 from the germline V gene are MGHRA and YSYEKL. Trimming removed 0 bases at V and 3 bases at J, with 9 bases between. The CDR3 length is 14 residues. The CDR3 is CASSQEETVYEQYF. CDR3 nucleotides: TGCGCCAGCAGCCAAGAGGAGACGGTCTACGAGCAGTACTTC.

J is TRBJ1-2 and V is TRBV2; tentative D call: TRBD1 (6 bases). V was shortened by 7 bases and J by 8 bases, with 14 bases between the two germline ends. This CDR3 comprises 12 residues. CDR1 SNHLY and CDR2 FYNNEI come from the germline V gene. The CDR3 protein is CASKLAGEGYTF. The CDR3 coding sequence is TGTGCCAGCAAATTGGCAGGGGAGGGCTACACCTTC.

V usage is TRBV4-2 and J usage is TRBJ2-1; 7 bases fit TRBD1. V was clipped by 0 bases and J by 10 bases; unmatched bases: 3. The CDR3 runs 13 residues. CDR1 LGHNA and CDR2 YNFKEQ come from the germline V gene. The CDR3 nucleotides read TGTGCCAGCAGCCAAGATCAGGACAGGGAGCAGTTCTTC. It yields the protein CASSQDQDREQFF.

The chain uses TRBV2 and TRBJ2-1, with 9 bases aligning to TRBD2. Germline CDR1 and CDR2: SNHLY and FYNNEI. The length of the CDR3 is 16 residues. The V gene end was trimmed by 4 bases and the J gene end by 4 bases; junction bases not matched to a gene: 8. CDR3 loop: CASSGPRTSAYNEQFF. The CDR3 DNA sequence: TGTGCCAGCAGTGGACCCCGGACTAGCGCTTACAATGAGCAGTTCTTC.

The V call is TRBV12-5, the J call TRBJ2-5; 8 bases match TRBD2. J gave up 0 bases and V 1 base, and 4 bases lay outside the gene matches. The CDR3 is made up of 16 amino acids. Germline values: CDR1 LGHNT, CDR2 FRNRAP. The CDR3, as DNA: TGTGCTAGTGGTTTGGGTTCGGGGGGGTACCAAGAGACCCAGTACTTC. Translation gives CASGLGSGGYQETQYF.